The 21 T cell receptor beta chains presented below share a single source sample, sequenced in a study of vaccination effects on CD4 cells after COVID-19. Profiled with immunoSEQ multiplex PCR; TCRdb holds only in-frame clones, not every one. Of around 62,000 clones listed, around 70% are singletons. Subsequent to roughly 9 days of culture, CD4+ T cells were isolated. BNT162b2 vaccine or mRNA-1273 vaccine was given to participants in two doses. No cognate antigen is known for these TCRs. The material sequenced was CD4+ T cells from PBMCs cultured without peptide, taken after COVID-19 vaccination. The receptors here all came from a human donor who received a COVID-19 vaccine.

The gene calls are TRBV19 and TRBJ1-5, with 7 bases lining up with TRBD1. J gave up 1 base and V 4 bases, and 7 bases lay outside the gene matches. This CDR3 is built from 16 residues. Germline loops: CDR1 LNHDA, CDR2 SQIVND (reference sequence). The CDR3: CASSRPTGTSNQPQHF. The CDR3 nucleotides read TGTGCCAGTAGTAGACCGACAGGGACAAGCAATCAGCCCCAGCATTTT.

This clone has just a few counts. The V call is TRBV21-1, the J call TRBJ2-7; TRBD1, the table's D call, lacks a check against the DNA. TRBV21-1 is a pseudogene locus. The CDR3 covers 13 residues. CDR3 bases: TGTGCCAGCTCTGGTGGCAGGACCTACGAGCAGTACGTC. Amino acid sequence: CASSGGRTYEQYV.

In its sample, this clone was seen a few times. The chain uses TRBV3-1 (or the pseudogene TRBV3-2) and TRBJ1-2; the D is unclear. V lost 4 bases and J 7 bases, leaving 22 bases between the germline ends. The CDR3 runs 16 residues. The germline V gene encodes CDR1 LGHDT and CDR2 YNNKEL (reference sequence). The CDR3 loop is CASSRNRATGLSGYTF. CDR3 coding DNA: TGTGCCAGCAGCCGAAATCGGGCAACCGGTTTGTCTGGCTACACCTTC.

J is TRBJ2-1 and V is TRBV10-3; TRBD2 agrees at 11 bases. Per germline, CDR1 ENHRY and CDR2 SYGVKD. The V and J ends lost 6 bases and 6 bases, in that order; junction bases with no gene match: 4. This CDR3 contains 14 residues. CDR3 sequence: CAISRGLAANEQFF. CDR3 nucleotide sequence: TGTGCCATCAGCAGGGGACTAGCGGCCAATGAGCAGTTCTTC.

This clone is a singleton in its sample. This chain joins TRBV7-2 and TRBJ2-1; 11 bases are shared with TRBD2. Trimming took 3 bases from V and 0 from J; bases not matched to a gene: 4. Germline V gene data show CDR1 as SGHTA and CDR2 as FQGNSA. The CDR3 runs to 17 residues. The CDR3 nucleotides read TGTGCCAGCAGCTTCAGACTAGCGGGGTTCTCCTACAATGAGCAGTTCTTC. Translated: CASSFRLAGFSYNEQFF.

This chain joins TRBV2 and TRBJ2-1, with D possibly matching TRBD2 (6 bases). This CDR3 has 15 amino acids. V was shortened by 1 base and J by 10 bases, with 17 bases between the two germline ends. Germline V gene data show CDR1 as SNHLY and CDR2 as FYNNEI. The CDR3 sequence: CASSEGWAAGREQFF. CDR3 nucleotide sequence: TGTGCCAGCAGTGAAGGATGGGCGGCGGGAAGAGAGCAGTTCTTC.

The gene calls are TRBV27 and TRBJ1-1; weak D call: TRBD1 (5 bases). The V and J ends lost 5 bases and 3 bases respectively, with 13 bases between them. Germline V gene lookup returns CDR1 MNHEY and CDR2 SMNVEV (reference sequence). The CDR3 consists of 14 residues. The CDR3 DNA is TGTGCCAGCAGTCCCAGGGAGAAGCACACTGAAGCTTTCTTT. Translating it yields CASSPREKHTEAFF.

This chain connects TRBV6-5 to TRBJ1-4; 10 bases agree with TRBD1. The CDR3 contains 13 residues. V dropped 7 bases and J dropped 7; count of bases not matched to a gene: 3. Germline V lookup: CDR1 MNHEY, CDR2 SVGAGI. The CDR3 sequence: CASKRDRGEKLFF. CDR3 nucleotides: TGTGCCAGCAAACGGGACAGGGGTGAAAAACTGTTTTTT.

The rearrangement links TRBV5-1 to TRBJ2-7, with a tentative D call TRBD2 (5 bases). Germline loops: CDR1 SGHRS, CDR2 YFSETQ. The length of the CDR3 is 15 residues. Trimming stripped 0 bases from V and 3 bases from J, with 13 bases between. CDR3 residues: CASSLVPGILYEQYV. As DNA, the CDR3 is TGCGCCAGCAGCTTGGTCCCCGGGATCCTCTACGAGCAGTACGTC.

The genes are TRBV5-5 and TRBJ1-3; TRBD1 might be the D (6 bases). Trimming left V 5 bases short and J 0 bases short, with 15 bases between. CDR1 is SGHKS, CDR2 YYEKEE, per germline (reference sequence). CDR3 length equals 16 residues. The CDR3 loop is CASSREWGASGNTIYF. The CDR3 DNA sequence: TGTGCCAGCAGTCGGGAGTGGGGGGCCTCTGGAAACACCATATATTTT.

This clone has a single count. The V call is TRBV7-3, the J call TRBJ2-5; TRBD2 aligns across 7 bases. CDR3 length: 15 amino acids. From germline, CDR1 is SGHTA and CDR2 FQGTGA. The V gene end was trimmed by 5 bases and the J gene end by 4 bases; junction bases not matched to a gene: 10. The CDR3: CASSTGPGEGETQYF. The CDR3 bases are TGTGCCAGCAGCACTGGCCCCGGGGAGGGAGAGACCCAGTACTTC.

The V and J genes are TRBV7-3 and TRBJ2-6, with D tentatively TRBD1 or TRBD2 (6 bases each). The ends were cut back, 2 bases at V and 2 bases at J, with 25 bases in the middle. In germline, CDR1 is SGHTA, CDR2 FQGTGA. The CDR3 extends over 21 amino acids. The CDR3 DNA sequence: TGTGCCAGCAGCTTATTAAGGGGGAGGCAGGGACGTCTCCCTGGGGCCAACGTCCTGACTTTC. This sequence encodes CASSLLRGRQGRLPGANVLTF.

This clone was recorded at least ten times. The chain has TRBV12-3 or TRBV12-4 and TRBJ1-5; D gene unclear. The V gene lost 3 bases and the J gene lost 4 bases, with 4 bases spanning the gap. The CDR3 is made up of 12 amino acids. CDR3 amino acids: CASSFGNQPQHF. CDR3 in DNA: TGTGCCAGCAGTTTCGGGAATCAGCCCCAGCATTTT.

The chain joins TRBV1 to TRBJ2-7; the table's TRBD2 call for D was not verified on the DNA. TRBV1 is given as a pseudogene. The CDR3 runs 16 residues. The CDR3 sequence is CTSSQGGRGDSYEQYV. The CDR3 bases are TGCACCAGCAGCCAAGGGGGGCGGGGGGACTCCTACGAGCAGTACGTC.

The CDR3 bases are TGTGCCACCAGTGATGTCTGGGCCCGCTACACCTTC. Translated: CATSDVWARYTF. The gene calls are TRBV24-1 and TRBJ1-2; D is undetermined. Germline-derived CDR1 and CDR2 are KGHDR and SFDVKD. V lost 3 bases and J 9 bases, leaving 10 bases between the germline ends. There are 12 residues in the CDR3.

The CDR3 loop reads CASSLRWDRPPSTF. The CDR3 bases are TGTGCCAGCAGTTTACGGTGGGACAGGCCCCCGAGCACCTTC. The chain couples TRBV6-5 to TRBJ1-2, with 8 bases identical to TRBD1. J lost 13 bases, V lost 4 bases, and 14 bases had no gene match. Germline V gene data show CDR1 as MNHEY and CDR2 as SVGAGI. The CDR3 spans 14 residues.

V usage is TRBV6-5 and J usage is TRBJ2-5; 15 nucleotides align to TRBD2. CDR1 is MNHEY and CDR2 is SVGAGI in the germline V gene. There are 15 residues in the CDR3. The J segment lost 5 bases and the V segment lost 7 bases, leaving 5 bases of the junction unmatched. The CDR3 region is CASTKGTSGGETQYF. Here the CDR3 DNA reads TGTGCCAGCACCAAGGGGACTAGCGGGGGGGAGACCCAGTACTTC.

The V gene is TRBV5-6, the J gene TRBJ1-2; D call uncertain. CDR3 size: 15 residues. V was clipped by 3 bases and J by 4 bases, with 16 bases between them. From germline, CDR1 is SGHDT and CDR2 YYEEEE. CDR3 residues: CASSYLGLGSYGYTF. The CDR3 coding sequence is TGTGCCAGCAGCTACCTGGGATTGGGCTCCTATGGCTACACCTTC. The whole variable domain, remainder taken from reference TRBV5-6 and TRBJ1-2, is DAGVTQSPTHLIKTRGQQVTLRCSPKSGHDTVSWYQQALGQGPQFIFQYYEEEERQRGNFPDRFSGHQFPNYSSELNVNALLLGDSALYLCASSYLGLGSYGYTFGSGTRLTVV.

V is TRBV24-1 and J is TRBJ2-1; perhaps TRBD2 as D (5 bases). Between the trimmed V and J ends, which lost 3 bases and 10 bases, there was a span of 15 bases. CDR3 size: 14 residues. Per the germline V gene, CDR1 is KGHDR and CDR2 is SFDVKD. The CDR3 nucleotides read TGTGCCACCAGTGATATCGGACGGGAAAAGGAGCAGTTCTTC. Its translation is CATSDIGREKEQFF.

The chain couples TRBV5-6 to TRBJ2-3; either TRBD1 or TRBD2 may fit D (6 bases each). This CDR3 has 15 amino acids. The germline V gene has CDR1 SGHDT and CDR2 YYEEEE. The V and J ends lost 1 base and 2 bases respectively, with 11 bases between them. CDR3 in amino acids: CASSLRRGHTDTQYF. The CDR3 DNA is TGTGCCAGCAGCTTGCGTCGGGGGCACACAGATACGCAGTATTTT.

CDR3 nucleotide sequence: TGTGCCAGCAGCTTCAGTGACGGCACCGGGGAGCTGTTTTTT. It yields the protein CASSFSDGTGELFF. V gene TRBV5-6 combines with J gene TRBJ2-2; D uncertain. CDR1 is SGHDT and CDR2 is YYEEEE in the germline V gene. Trimming removed 2 bases at V and 4 bases at J, with 9 bases between. There are 14 residues in the CDR3.